This TCR beta chain is from a study of somatic mutations in cytotoxic T cells in rheumatoid arthritis. Whole-study context: Immediately following diagnosis and ahead of any treatment, patient blood (approximately 30 ml EDTA) was drawn. Some V beta antibody-stained T-cell populations were flow-sorted at nearly 100% purity, including V beta1+ cells sequenced for TCRB.

Study outcomes and limitations: A slight TRBV07 underrepresentation in rheumatoid arthritis patients was reported without multiple-comparison adjustment. Between rheumatoid arthritis patients and age-matched healthy controls, CD8+ T-cell clonality showed no significant difference.

Libraries were prepared by immunoSEQ multiplex PCR; TCRdb keeps only in-frame clonotypes and omits some of them. The sample records some 14,000 clones, around 90% being singletons. V shed 5 bases, J shed 1 base, and the junction held 5 bases outside the gene matches. The CDR3 has 15 amino acids. Germline V gives CDR1 MNHEY, CDR2 SMNVEV (reference sequence). In regard to this clone: Its antigen is undetermined.

The sequencing input was CD4+ T cells sorted from blood. The rearrangement uses TRBV27 and TRBJ1-1, with 9 positions matching TRBD1. The TCR comes from a man between 65 and 79 years old with rheumatoid arthritis. CDR3: CASSRGTGQNTEAFF. In DNA form, the CDR3 reads TGTGCCAGCAGTCGCGGGACAGGGCAGAACACTGAAGCTTTCTTT.